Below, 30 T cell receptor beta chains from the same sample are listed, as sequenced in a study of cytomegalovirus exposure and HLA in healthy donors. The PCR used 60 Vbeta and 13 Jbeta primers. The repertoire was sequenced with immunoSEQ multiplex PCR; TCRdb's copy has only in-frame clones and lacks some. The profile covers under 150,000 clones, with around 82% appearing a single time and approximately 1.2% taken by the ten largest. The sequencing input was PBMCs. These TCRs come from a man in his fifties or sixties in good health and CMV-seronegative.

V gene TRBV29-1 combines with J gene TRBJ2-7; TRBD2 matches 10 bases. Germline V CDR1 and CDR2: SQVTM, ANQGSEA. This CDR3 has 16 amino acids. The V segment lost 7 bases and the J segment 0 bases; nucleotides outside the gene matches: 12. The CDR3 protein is CSASGLADLSSYEQYF. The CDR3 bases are TGCAGCGCCAGTGGACTAGCGGACCTGAGCTCCTACGAGCAGTACTTC.

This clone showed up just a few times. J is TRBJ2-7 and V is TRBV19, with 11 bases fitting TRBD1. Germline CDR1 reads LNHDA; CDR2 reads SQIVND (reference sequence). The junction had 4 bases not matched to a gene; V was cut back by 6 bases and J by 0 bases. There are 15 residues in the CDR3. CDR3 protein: CASSPGTGGSYEQYF. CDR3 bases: TGTGCCAGTAGCCCCGGGACAGGGGGCTCCTACGAGCAGTACTTC.

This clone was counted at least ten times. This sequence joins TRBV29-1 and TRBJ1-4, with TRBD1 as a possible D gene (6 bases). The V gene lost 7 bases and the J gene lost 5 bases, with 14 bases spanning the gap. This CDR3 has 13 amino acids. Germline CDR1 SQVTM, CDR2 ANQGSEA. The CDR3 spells CSGRNRDNEKLFF. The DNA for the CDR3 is TGCAGCGGGAGGAACAGGGACAATGAAAAACTGTTTTTT.

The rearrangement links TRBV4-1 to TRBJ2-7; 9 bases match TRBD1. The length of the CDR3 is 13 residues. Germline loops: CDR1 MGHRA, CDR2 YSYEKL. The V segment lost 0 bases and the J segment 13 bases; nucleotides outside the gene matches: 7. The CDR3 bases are TGCGCCAGCAGCCAAGATAGCGGACAGGGGTCTTACTTC. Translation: CASSQDSGQGSYF.

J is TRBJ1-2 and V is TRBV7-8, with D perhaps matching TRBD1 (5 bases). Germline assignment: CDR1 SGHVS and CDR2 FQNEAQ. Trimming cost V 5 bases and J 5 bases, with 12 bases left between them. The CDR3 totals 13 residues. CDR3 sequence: CASSPRGIYGYTF. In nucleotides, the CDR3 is TGTGCCAGCAGCCCTAGGGGTATTTATGGCTACACCTTC.

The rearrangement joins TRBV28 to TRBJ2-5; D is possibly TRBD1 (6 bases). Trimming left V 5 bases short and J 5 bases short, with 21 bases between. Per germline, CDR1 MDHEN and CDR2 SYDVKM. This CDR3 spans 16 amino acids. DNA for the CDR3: TGTGCCAGCAGTACCGCAGGCAGGGGCTCTTCCGAGACCCAGTACTTC. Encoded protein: CASSTAGRGSSETQYF.

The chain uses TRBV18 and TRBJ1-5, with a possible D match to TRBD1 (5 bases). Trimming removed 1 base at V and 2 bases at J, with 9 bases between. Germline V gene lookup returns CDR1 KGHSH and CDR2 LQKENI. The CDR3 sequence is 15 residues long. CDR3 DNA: TGTGCCAGCTCACCACAGGCGGGGGGCAATCAGCCCCAGCATTTT. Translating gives CASSPQAGGNQPQHF.

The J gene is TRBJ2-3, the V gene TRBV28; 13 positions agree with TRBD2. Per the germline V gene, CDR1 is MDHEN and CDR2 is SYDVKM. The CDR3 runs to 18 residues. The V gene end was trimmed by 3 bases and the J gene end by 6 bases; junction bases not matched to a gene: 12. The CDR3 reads CASSFSGLAGVEGDTQYF. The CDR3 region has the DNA TGTGCCAGCAGTTTTTCCGGACTAGCGGGAGTTGAGGGCGATACGCAGTATTTT.

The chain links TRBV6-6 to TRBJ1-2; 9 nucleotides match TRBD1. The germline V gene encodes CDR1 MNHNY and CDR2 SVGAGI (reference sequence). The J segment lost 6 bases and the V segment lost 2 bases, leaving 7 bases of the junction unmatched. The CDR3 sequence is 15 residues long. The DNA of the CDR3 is TGTGCCAGCAGTTACCCCGGGACAGGGACCGATGGCTACACCTTC. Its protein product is CASSYPGTGTDGYTF.

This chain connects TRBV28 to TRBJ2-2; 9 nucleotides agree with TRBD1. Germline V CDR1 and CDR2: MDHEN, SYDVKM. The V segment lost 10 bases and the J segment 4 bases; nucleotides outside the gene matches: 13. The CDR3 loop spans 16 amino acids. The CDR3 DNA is TGTGCCACAGTGGACCGGGACAGGGAAGTCACCGGGGAGCTGTTTTTT. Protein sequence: CATVDRDREVTGELFF.

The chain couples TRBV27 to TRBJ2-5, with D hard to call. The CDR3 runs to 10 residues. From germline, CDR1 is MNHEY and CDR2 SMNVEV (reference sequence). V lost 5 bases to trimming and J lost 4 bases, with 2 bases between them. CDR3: CASSRETQYF. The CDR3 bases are TGTGCCAGCAGTCGAGAGACCCAGTACTTC.

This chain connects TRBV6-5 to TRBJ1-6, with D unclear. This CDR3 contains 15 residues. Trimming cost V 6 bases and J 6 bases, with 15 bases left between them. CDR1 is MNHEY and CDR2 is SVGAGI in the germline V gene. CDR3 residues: CASRPPSGINSPLHF. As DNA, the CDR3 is TGTGCCAGCAGACCCCCTTCCGGGATTAATTCACCCCTCCACTTT.

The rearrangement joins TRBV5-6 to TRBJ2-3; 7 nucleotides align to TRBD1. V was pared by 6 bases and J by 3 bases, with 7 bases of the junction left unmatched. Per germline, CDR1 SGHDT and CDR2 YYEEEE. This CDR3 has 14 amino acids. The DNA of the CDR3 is TGTGCCAGCATCGTAGGGGGCGGGACAGATACGCAGTATTTT. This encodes CASIVGGGTDTQYF.

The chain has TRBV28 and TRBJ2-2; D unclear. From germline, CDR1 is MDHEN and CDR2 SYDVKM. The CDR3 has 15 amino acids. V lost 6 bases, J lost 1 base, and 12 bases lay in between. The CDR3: CASSPFGENTGELFF. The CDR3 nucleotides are TGTGCCAGCAGCCCCTTCGGAGAGAACACCGGGGAGCTGTTTTTT.

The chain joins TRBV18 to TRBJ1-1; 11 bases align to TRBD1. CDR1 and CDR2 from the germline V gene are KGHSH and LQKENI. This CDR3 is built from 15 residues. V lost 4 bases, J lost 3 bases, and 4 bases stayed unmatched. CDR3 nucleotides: TGTGCCAGCTCACAGGGGACAGGGGGAGACACTGAAGCTTTCTTT. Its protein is CASSQGTGGDTEAFF.

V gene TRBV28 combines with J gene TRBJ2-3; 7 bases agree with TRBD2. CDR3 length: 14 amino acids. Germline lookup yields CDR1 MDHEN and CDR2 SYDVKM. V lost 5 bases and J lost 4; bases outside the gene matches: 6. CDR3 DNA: TGTGCCAGCAGTCGGGGCGGGAGTGCAGATACGCAGTATTTT. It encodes CASSRGGSADTQYF.

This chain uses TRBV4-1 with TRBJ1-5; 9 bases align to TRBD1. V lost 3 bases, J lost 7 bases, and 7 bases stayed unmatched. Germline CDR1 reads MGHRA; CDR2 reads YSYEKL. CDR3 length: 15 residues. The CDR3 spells CASSHLTGGAQPQHF. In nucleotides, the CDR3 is TGCGCCAGCAGCCACCTTACAGGGGGCGCACAGCCCCAGCATTTT.

CDR3 sequence: CASSAPLRRGQETQYF. The CDR3 region has the DNA TGTGCCAGCAGCGCCCCCTTACGGCGGGGCCAAGAGACCCAGTACTTC. The chain employs TRBV7-8 and TRBJ2-5; D might be TRBD2 (6 bases). The CDR3 is 16 amino acids. Trimming stripped 5 bases from V and 1 base from J, with 17 bases between. Per the germline V gene, CDR1 is SGHVS and CDR2 is FQNEAQ.

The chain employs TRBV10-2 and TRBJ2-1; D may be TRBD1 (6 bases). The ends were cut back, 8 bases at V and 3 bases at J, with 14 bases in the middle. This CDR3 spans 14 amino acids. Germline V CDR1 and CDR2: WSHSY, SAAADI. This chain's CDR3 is CASADRTYYNEQFF. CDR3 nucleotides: TGCGCCAGCGCCGACAGGACTTACTACAATGAGCAGTTCTTC.

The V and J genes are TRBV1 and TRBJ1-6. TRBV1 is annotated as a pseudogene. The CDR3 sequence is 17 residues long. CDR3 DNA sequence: TGCACCAGCCCCCTTTTAACGGGGAGGGCGCATAATTCACCCCTCCACTTT. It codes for CTSPLLTGRAHNSPLHF.

The chain's CDR3 is CASSPGEYQETQYF. The CDR3 DNA is TGTGCCAGCAGCCCTGGGGAGTACCAAGAGACCCAGTACTTC. J is TRBJ2-5 and V is TRBV7-8, with a possible D match to TRBD2 (5 bases). The length of the CDR3 is 14 residues. Looked up from germline, CDR1 is SGHVS and CDR2 is FQNEAQ. The V end lost 5 bases, the J end lost 0 bases, and 10 bases lay between the germline ends. Filled out from reference TRBV7-8 and TRBJ2-5, the complete variable domain reads GAGVSQSPRYKVAKRGQDVALRCDPISGHVSLFWYQQALGQGPEFLTYFQNEAQLDKSGLPSDRFFAERPEGSVSTLKIQRTQQEDSAVYLCASSPGEYQETQYFGPGTRLLVL.

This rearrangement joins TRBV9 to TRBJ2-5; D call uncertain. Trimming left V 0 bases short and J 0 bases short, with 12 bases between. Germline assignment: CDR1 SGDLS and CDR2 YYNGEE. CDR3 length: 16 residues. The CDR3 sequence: CASSVVPTRYQETQYF. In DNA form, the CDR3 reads TGTGCCAGCAGCGTAGTACCAACGCGGTACCAAGAGACCCAGTACTTC.

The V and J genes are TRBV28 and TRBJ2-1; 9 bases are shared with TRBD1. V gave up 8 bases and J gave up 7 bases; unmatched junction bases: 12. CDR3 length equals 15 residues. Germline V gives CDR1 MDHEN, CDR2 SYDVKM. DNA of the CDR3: TGTGCCAGCTCCAAGGGGACAGGGAAGGGGAATGAGCAGTTCTTC. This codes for CASSKGTGKGNEQFF.

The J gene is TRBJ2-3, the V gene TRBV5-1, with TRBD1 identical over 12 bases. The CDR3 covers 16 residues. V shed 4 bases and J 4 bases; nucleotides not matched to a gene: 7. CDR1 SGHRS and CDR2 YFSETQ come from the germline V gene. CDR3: CASSTRDRGRPDTQYF. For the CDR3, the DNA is TGCGCCAGCAGCACCCGGGACAGGGGGCGGCCAGATACGCAGTATTTT. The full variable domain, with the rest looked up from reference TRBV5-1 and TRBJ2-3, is KAGVTQTPRYLIKTRGQQVTLSCSPISGHRSVSWYQQTPGQGLQFLFEYFSETQRNKGNFPGRFSGRQFSNSRSEMNVSTLELGDSALYLCASSTRDRGRPDTQYFGPGTRLTVL.

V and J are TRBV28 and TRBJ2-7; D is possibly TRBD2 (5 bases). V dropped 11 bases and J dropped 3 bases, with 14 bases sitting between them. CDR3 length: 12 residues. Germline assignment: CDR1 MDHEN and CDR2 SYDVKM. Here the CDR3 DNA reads TGTGCCTCCACAACTAGTAACTACGAGCAGTACTTC. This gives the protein CASTTSNYEQYF.

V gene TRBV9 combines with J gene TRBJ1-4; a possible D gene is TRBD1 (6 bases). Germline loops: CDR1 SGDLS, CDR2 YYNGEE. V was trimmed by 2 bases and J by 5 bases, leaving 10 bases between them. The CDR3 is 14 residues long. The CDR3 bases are TGTGCCAGCAGCGTGGACAGCTACAATGAAAAACTGTTTTTT. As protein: CASSVDSYNEKLFF.

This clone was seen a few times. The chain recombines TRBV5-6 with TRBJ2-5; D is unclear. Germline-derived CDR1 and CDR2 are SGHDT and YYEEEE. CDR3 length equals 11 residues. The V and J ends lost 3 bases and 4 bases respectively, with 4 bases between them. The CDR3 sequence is CASSSSETQYF. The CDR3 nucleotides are TGTGCCAGCAGCTCCTCAGAGACCCAGTACTTC. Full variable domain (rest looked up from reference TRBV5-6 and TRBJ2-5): DAGVTQSPTHLIKTRGQQVTLRCSPKSGHDTVSWYQQALGQGPQFIFQYYEEEERQRGNFPDRFSGHQFPNYSSELNVNALLLGDSALYLCASSSSETQYFGPGTRLLVL.

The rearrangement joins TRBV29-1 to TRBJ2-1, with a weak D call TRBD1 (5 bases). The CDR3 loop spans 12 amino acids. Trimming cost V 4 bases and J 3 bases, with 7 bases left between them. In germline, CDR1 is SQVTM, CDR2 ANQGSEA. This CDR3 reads CSVVQGYNEQFF. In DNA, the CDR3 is TGCAGCGTTGTGCAGGGCTACAATGAGCAGTTCTTC.

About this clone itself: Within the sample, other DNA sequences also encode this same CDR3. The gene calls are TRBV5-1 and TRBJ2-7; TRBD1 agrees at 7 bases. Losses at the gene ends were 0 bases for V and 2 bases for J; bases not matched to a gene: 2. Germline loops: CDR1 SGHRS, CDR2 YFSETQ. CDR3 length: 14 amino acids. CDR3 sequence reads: CASSLGTGAYEQYF. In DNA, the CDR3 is TGCGCCAGCAGCTTGGGGACAGGAGCCTACGAGCAGTACTTC. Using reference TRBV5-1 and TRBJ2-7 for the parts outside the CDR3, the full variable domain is KAGVTQTPRYLIKTRGQQVTLSCSPISGHRSVSWYQQTPGQGLQFLFEYFSETQRNKGNFPGRFSGRQFSNSRSEMNVSTLELGDSALYLCASSLGTGAYEQYFGPGTRLTVT.

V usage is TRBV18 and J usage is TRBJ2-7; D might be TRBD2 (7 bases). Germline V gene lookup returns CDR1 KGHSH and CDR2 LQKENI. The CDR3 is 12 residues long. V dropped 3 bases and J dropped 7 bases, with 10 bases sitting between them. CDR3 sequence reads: CASSPGRGEQYF. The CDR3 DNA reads TGTGCCAGCTCACCTGGGAGGGGGGAGCAGTACTTC.